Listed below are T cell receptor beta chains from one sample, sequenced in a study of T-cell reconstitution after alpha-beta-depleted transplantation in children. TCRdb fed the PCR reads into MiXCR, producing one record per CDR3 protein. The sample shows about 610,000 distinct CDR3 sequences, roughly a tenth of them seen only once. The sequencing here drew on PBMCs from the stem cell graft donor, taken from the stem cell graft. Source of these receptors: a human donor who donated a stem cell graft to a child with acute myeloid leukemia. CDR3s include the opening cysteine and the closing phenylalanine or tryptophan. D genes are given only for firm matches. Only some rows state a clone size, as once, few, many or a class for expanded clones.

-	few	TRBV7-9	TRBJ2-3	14	TGTGCCAGCAGCTTAGTGACAAAGGCAGATACGCAGTATTTT	CASSLVTKADTQYF
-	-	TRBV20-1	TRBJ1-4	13	TGCAGTGCTAGAGAGGGGATTCATGAAAAACTGTTTTTT	CSAREGIHEKLFF
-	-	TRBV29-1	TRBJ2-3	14	TGCAGCCCTAAGACAGGTTTTAGCACAGATACGCAGTATTTT	CSPKTGFSTDTQYF
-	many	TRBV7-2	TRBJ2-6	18	TGTGCCAGCAGACCCCTCACCATCTCCCGGTCCGGGGCCAACGTCCTGACTTTC	CASRPLTISRSGANVLTF
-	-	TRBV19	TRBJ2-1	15	TGTGCCAGTAGTAAAGAGGGGACCTCCTACAATGAGCAGTTCTTC	CASSKEGTSYNEQFF
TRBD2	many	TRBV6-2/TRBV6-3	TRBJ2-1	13	TGTGCCAGCTCTAGCGGGAGATGGGCTGAGCAGTTCTTC	CASSSGRWAEQFF
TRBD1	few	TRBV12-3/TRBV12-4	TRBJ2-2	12	TGTGCCTGGGACAGGGCAACCGGGGAGCTGTTTTTT	CAWDRATGELFF
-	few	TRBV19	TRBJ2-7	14	TGTGCCAGTAGTATAAGCCGTGGGGCAGGAGAGCAGTACTTC	CASSISRGAGEQYF
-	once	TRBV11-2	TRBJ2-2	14	TGTGCCAGCAGCTTTGCGAGGGTGGCCGGGGAGCTGTTTTTT	CASSFARVAGELFF
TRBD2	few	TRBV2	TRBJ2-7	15	TGTGCCAGGACGCTTTCCGGGCTAGCGGGAGGAGAGCAGTACTTC	CARTLSGLAGGEQYF
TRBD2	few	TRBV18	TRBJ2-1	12	TGTGCCAGCTCTCGGGAGGGTAGTGAGCAGTTCTTC	CASSREGSEQFF
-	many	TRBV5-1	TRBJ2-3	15	TGCGCCAGCAGCCTCCATAGACAGCCCACAGATACGCAGTATTTT	CASSLHRQPTDTQYF
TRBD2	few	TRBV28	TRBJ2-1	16	TGTGCCAGCAGTGGTCCGGGACTAGCGGTGTACAATGAGCAGTTCTTC	CASSGPGLAVYNEQFF
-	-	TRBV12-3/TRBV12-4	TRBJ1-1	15	TGTGCCAGCAGTTGGGGGCAGCCCATGAACACTGAAGCTTTCTTT	CASSWGQPMNTEAFF
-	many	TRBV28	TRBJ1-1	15	TGTGCCAGCAGTTTATTAGGGTGGGGGGACACTGAAGCTTTCTTT	CASSLLGWGDTEAFF
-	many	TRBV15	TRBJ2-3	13	TGTGCCACCAGCGTAGGGGTCGGGGATACGCAGTATTTT	CATSVGVGDTQYF
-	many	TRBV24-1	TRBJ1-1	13	TGTGCCACCAGTGGACGGACAACCACTGAAGCTTTCTTT	CATSGRTTTEAFF
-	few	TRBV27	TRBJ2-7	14	TGTGCCAGCAGTTTAAAGGGGGTCGACTACGAGCAGTACTTC	CASSLKGVDYEQYF
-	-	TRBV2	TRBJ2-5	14	TGTGCCAGCAGTGTCTCGACTATTCAAGAGACCCAGTACTTC	CASSVSTIQETQYF
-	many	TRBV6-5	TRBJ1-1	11	TGTGCCAGCACCTGGGGCACTGAAGCTTTCTTT	CASTWGTEAFF
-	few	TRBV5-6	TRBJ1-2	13	TGTGCCAGCAGCTTGGGGGGACCCCTTTTGATCACCTTC	CASSLGGPLLITF
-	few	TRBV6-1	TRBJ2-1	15	TGTGCCAGCAGCCAACAGATATTCTCCTACAATGAGCAGTTCTTC	CASSQQIFSYNEQFF
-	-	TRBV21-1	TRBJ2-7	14	TGTGCCAGCAGCACCCCTAGCTTCAGAAGCGAGCAGTACTTC	CASSTPSFRSEQYF
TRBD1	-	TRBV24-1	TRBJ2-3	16	TGTGCCACCAGTGATTTGTCGGACAGGAGAACAGATACGCAGTATTTT	CATSDLSDRRTDTQYF
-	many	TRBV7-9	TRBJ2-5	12	TGTGCCAGCAGCCCCCACCAAGAGACCCAGTACTTC	CASSPHQETQYF
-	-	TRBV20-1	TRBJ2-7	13	TGCAGTGCTAGAGTCTCGGGGGACTACGAGCAGTACTTC	CSARVSGDYEQYF
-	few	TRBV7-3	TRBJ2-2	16	TGTGCCAGCAGCTTAACGGGGCGGGGGCGCACCGGGGAGCTGTTTTTT	CASSLTGRGRTGELFF
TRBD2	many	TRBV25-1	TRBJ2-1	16	TGTGCCAGCAGTGATCCCCTAGCGGGGTCCTACAATGAGCAGTTCTTC	CASSDPLAGSYNEQFF
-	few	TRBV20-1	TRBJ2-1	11	TGCAGTGCTAGAGCCGGGGTCCTGACGATCTTC	CSARAGVLTIF
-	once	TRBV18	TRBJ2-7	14	TGTGCCAGCTCACCACCGGAACGGGAATACGAGCAGTACTTC	CASSPPEREYEQYF
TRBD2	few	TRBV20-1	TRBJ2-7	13	TGCAGTGCTAGAGGCGGGAGTGACTACGAGCAGTACTTC	CSARGGSDYEQYF
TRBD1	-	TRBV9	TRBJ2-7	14	TGTGCCAGCAGCCCGAATGACAGGGTCTACGAGCAGTACTTC	CASSPNDRVYEQYF
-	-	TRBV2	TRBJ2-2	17	TGTACCAGCTGCCCCATCGGGGGTCCCATGAACACCGGGGAGCTGTTTTTT	CTSCPIGGPMNTGELFF
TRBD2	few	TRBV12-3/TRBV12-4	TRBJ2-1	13	TGTGCCAGCAGTGGGACTAGCTACAATGAGCAGTTCTTC	CASSGTSYNEQFF
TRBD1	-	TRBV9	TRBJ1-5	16	TGTGCCAGCAGCGTAGGACAGGGCGGCAGCAATCAGCCCCAGCATTTT	CASSVGQGGSNQPQHF
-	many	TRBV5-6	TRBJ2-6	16	TGTGCCAGCAGGTTGGAAGGCAGCTCTGGGGCCAACGTCCTGACTTTC	CASRLEGSSGANVLTF
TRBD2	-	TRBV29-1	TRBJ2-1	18	TGCAGCGTTGTGGTGGCTAGCGGGAGGGTCCTCTCCTACAATGAGCAGTTCTTC	CSVVVASGRVLSYNEQFF
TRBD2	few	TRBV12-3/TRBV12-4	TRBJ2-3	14	TGTGCCAGCAGTAGACTAGCGGGAGGTGATACGCAGTATTTT	CASSRLAGGDTQYF
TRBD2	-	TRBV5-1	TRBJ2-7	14	TGCGCCAGCAGCTTGGGGCGGGAGAACTACGAGCAGTACTTC	CASSLGRENYEQYF
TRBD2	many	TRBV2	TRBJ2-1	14	TGTGCCAGCAGTGCGGGACTAGCCTACAATGAGCAGTTCTTC	CASSAGLAYNEQFF
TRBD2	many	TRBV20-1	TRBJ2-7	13	TGCAGTGCTAGTACTAGCGGATACTACGAGCAGTACTTC	CSASTSGYYEQYF
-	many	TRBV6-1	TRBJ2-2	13	TGTGCCAGCAGTGCCAAGTCACCCGGGGAGCTGTTTTTT	CASSAKSPGELFF
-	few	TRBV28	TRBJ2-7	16	TGTGCCAGCAGTCCTCCTGGTCGTATCCCTTCCTACGAGCAGTACTTC	CASSPPGRIPSYEQYF
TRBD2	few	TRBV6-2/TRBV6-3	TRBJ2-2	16	TGTGCCAGCAGGGGGCCTAGCGGCTCGAACACCGGGGAGCTGTTTTTT	CASRGPSGSNTGELFF
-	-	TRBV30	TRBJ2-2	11	TGTGCCTGGGACGAGTCCGGGGAGCTGTTTTTT	CAWDESGELFF
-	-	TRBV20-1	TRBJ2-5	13	TGCAGTGCCCAGCGGATGCTCCAAGAGACCCAGTACTTC	CSAQRMLQETQYF